Each of the 15 T cell receptor beta chains below was sequenced from the same sample in a study of identical twins. A single record per CDR3 protein comes from TCRdb applying MiXCR to the 5' RACE reads. The sample yields over 500,000 distinct CDR3 sequences, around 20% seen once. These sequences were also reported in another study, on T cells expressing NK-cell markers.

The sample was CD4+ T cells sorted from blood. The receptors come from a woman younger than 35 in good health.

This clonotype was seen once. J is TRBJ2-1 and V is TRBV20-1; 12 positions match TRBD2. V lost 3 bases to trimming and J lost 10 bases; unmatched junction nucleotides: 10. The germline V gene has CDR1 DFQATT and CDR2 SNEGSKA (reference sequence). The CDR3 is 15 residues long. In nucleotides, the CDR3 is TGCAGTGCTAGTGGAGGACTAGCGGGGCGTATAGAGCAGTTCTTC. Protein sequence: CSASGGLAGRIEQFF.

The CDR3 protein is CATSDTSADTQYF. The CDR3 DNA follows: TGTGCCACCAGTGATACTAGCGCAGATACGCAGTATTTT. The chain uses TRBV24-1 and TRBJ2-3; 7 bases fit TRBD2. Unmatched junction bases numbered 0, after V lost 3 bases and J lost 4 bases. Germline V CDR1 and CDR2: KGHDR, SFDVKD. CDR3 length: 13 residues.

The chain has TRBV6-5 and TRBJ1-1, with D unresolved. The CDR3 has 13 residues. Per germline, CDR1 MNHEY and CDR2 SVGAGI. V was shortened by 1 base and J by 1 base, with 4 bases between the two germline ends. CDR3 sequence: CASSYLRNTEAFF. The DNA of the CDR3 is TGTGCCAGCAGTTACTTACGGAACACTGAAGCTTTCTTT.

The chain joins TRBV5-1 to TRBJ2-2; TRBD2 matches 10 bases. The CDR3 extends over 15 amino acids. Losses at the gene ends were 4 bases for V and 6 bases for J; bases not matched to a gene: 6. Germline assignment: CDR1 SGHRS and CDR2 YFSETQ. CDR3 sequence (DNA): TGCGCCAGCAGCGCGAGCGGGAGGGACGCCGGGGAGCTGTTTTTT. Amino acid sequence: CASSASGRDAGELFF.

This clonotype was detected only a few times. The chain joins TRBV7-9 to TRBJ2-1; 8 nucleotides line up with TRBD2. The CDR3 length is 15 residues. Trimming at V came to 1 base and at J to 6 bases, leaving 5 bases not matched to a gene. The germline CDR1 and CDR2 sequences are SEHNR and FQNEAQ (reference sequence). The CDR3 DNA is TGTGCCAGCAGCTTAGTGATAGCGGGAAGCAATGAGCAGTTCTTC. The encoded protein is CASSLVIAGSNEQFF.

This clonotype was seen a handful of times. This chain connects TRBV9 to TRBJ2-5, with D possibly TRBD1 on 6 matching bases. The germline V gene encodes CDR1 SGDLS and CDR2 YYNGEE. The CDR3 sequence is 14 residues long. Trimming removed 3 bases at V and 4 bases at J, with 13 bases between. The CDR3 DNA is TGTGCCAGCAGCGGACCTACAGGGTTAGAGACCCAGTACTTC. It yields the protein CASSGPTGLETQYF.

This clonotype was found a few times. J is TRBJ2-5 and V is TRBV3-1, with TRBD2 matching over 8 bases. Losses at the gene ends were 0 bases for V and 4 bases for J; bases not matched to a gene: 19. The CDR3 is 20 amino acids. The germline gives CDR1 LGHDT, CDR2 YNNKEL (reference sequence). CDR3 in DNA: TGTGCCAGCAGCCAAGATGTGGTTACGAGCGGACGACGGGGGGGAGAGACCCAGTACTTC. Translating gives CASSQDVVTSGRRGGETQYF.

V is TRBV5-1 and J is TRBJ2-3; D ambiguous. V was trimmed by 4 bases and J by 1 base, leaving 13 bases between them. Germline V gene sequence: CDR1 SGHRS, CDR2 YFSETQ. This CDR3 comprises 15 residues. The CDR3 coding sequence is TGCGCCAGCAGCCTTACCTTCCTAGGCACAGATACGCAGTATTTT. Translated: CASSLTFLGTDTQYF.

This clonotype was seen more than once but under ten times. The V gene is TRBV7-9, the J gene TRBJ2-3; D is possibly TRBD2 (6 bases). This CDR3 spans 14 amino acids. Germline CDR1 and CDR2: SEHNR and FQNEAQ (reference sequence). V was shortened by 1 base and J by 6 bases, with 11 bases between the two germline ends. CDR3 sequence reads: CASSLVGSGDTQYF. The CDR3 DNA is TGTGCCAGCAGCTTAGTCGGGAGCGGGGATACGCAGTATTTT.

The chain couples TRBV6-5 to TRBJ1-2; D unresolved. This CDR3 comprises 10 residues. V lost 8 bases, J lost 12 bases, and 13 bases lay in between. The germline V gene encodes CDR1 MNHEY and CDR2 SVGAGI. CDR3 DNA sequence: TGTGCCAGCTCGCTAGGGAGAAACACCTTC. Its protein is CASSLGRNTF.

The V call is TRBV9, the J call TRBJ2-3; TRBD1 is a possible D gene (5 bases). Trimming removed 4 bases from V and 4 bases from J, with 16 bases in between. The CDR3 covers 15 residues. The germline CDR1 and CDR2 sequences are SGDLS and YYNGEE. The CDR3 DNA reads TGTGCCAGCAGCCCGTGGCAGGGTATGGCAGATACGCAGTATTTT. It yields the protein CASSPWQGMADTQYF.

The V gene is TRBV5-4, the J gene TRBJ2-1; a weak D match, TRBD1 (6 bases). Germline loops: CDR1 SGHNT, CDR2 YYREEE (reference sequence). V was pared by 2 bases and J by 10 bases, with 16 bases between. This CDR3 has 14 residues. For the CDR3, the DNA is TGTGCCAGCAGCTTAAATACCGACAGGCTCGAGCAGTTCTTC. This gives the protein CASSLNTDRLEQFF. The whole variable domain, remainder taken from reference TRBV5-4 and TRBJ2-1, is ETGVTQSPTHLIKTRGQQVTLRCSSQSGHNTVSWYQQALGQGPQFIFQYYREEENGRGNFPPRFSGLQFPNYSSELNVNALELDDSALYLCASSLNTDRLEQFFGPGTRLTVL.

This sequence joins TRBV3-1 and TRBJ2-1, with D hard to call. The CDR3 contains 13 residues. CDR1 and CDR2 from the germline V gene are LGHDT and YNNKEL (reference sequence). Trimming took off 1 base at V and 15 bases at J, with 16 bases between the two ends. The CDR3 loop is CASSQGKPPGLFF. DNA of the CDR3: TGTGCCAGCAGCCAAGGAAAGCCGCCCGGGTTGTTCTTC.

The sample holds one count of this clonotype. This chain connects TRBV5-1 to TRBJ1-1; 11 bases map to TRBD1. Losses at the gene ends were 0 bases for V and 1 base for J; bases not matched to a gene: 8. Germline V gene sequence: CDR1 SGHRS, CDR2 YFSETQ. The CDR3 sequence is 18 residues long. CDR3 residues: CASSLDPGGTGGNTEAFF. The CDR3, as DNA: TGCGCCAGCAGCTTGGACCCGGGAGGGACAGGGGGGAACACTGAAGCTTTCTTT.

The chain carries TRBV3-1 and TRBJ2-5, with D perhaps matching TRBD1 (7 bases). Germline V CDR1 and CDR2: LGHDT, YNNKEL (reference sequence). The V gene lost 4 bases and the J gene lost 5 bases, with 17 bases spanning the gap. The CDR3 is 15 amino acids. The CDR3 loop is CASSLPPTGRETQYF. CDR3 nucleotides: TGTGCCAGCAGCCTCCCCCCGACAGGGAGGGAGACCCAGTACTTC.